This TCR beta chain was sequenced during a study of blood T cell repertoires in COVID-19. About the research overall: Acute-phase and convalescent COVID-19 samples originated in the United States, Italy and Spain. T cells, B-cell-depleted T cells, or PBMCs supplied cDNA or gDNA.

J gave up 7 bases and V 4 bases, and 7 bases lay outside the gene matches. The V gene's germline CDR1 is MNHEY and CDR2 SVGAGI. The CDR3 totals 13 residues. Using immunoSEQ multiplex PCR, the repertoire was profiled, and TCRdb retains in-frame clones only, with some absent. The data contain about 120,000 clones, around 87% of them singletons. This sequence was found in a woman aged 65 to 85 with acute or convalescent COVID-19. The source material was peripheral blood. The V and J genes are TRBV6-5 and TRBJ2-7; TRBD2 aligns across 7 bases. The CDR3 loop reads CASSSVGGGEQYF. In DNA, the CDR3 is TGTGCCAGCAGTTCAGTTGGCGGGGGAGAGCAGTACTTC.